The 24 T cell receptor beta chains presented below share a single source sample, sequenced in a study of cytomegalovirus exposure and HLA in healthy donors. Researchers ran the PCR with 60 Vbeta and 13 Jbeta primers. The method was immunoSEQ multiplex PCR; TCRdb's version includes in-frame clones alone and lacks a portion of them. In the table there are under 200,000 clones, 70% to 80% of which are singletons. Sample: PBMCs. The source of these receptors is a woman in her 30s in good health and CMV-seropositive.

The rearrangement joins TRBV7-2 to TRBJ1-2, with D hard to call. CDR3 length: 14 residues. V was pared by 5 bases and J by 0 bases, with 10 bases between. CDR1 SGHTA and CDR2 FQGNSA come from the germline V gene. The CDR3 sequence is CASSAGSANYGYTF. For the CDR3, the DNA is TGTGCCAGCAGCGCCGGGAGCGCTAACTATGGCTACACCTTC.

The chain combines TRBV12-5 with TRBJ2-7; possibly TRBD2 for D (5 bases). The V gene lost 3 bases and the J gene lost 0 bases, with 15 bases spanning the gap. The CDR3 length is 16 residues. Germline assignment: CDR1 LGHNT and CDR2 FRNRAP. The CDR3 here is CASGLSISTSSYEQYF. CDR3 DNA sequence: TGTGCTAGTGGTTTATCGATTTCCACTAGCTCCTACGAGCAGTACTTC.

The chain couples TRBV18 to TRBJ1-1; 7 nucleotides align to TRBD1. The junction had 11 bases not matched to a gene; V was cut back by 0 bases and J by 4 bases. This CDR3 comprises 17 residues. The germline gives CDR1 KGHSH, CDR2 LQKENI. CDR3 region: CASSPPDRLKWSTEAFF. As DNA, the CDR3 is TGTGCCAGCTCACCACCGGACAGGCTTAAATGGTCCACTGAAGCTTTCTTT.

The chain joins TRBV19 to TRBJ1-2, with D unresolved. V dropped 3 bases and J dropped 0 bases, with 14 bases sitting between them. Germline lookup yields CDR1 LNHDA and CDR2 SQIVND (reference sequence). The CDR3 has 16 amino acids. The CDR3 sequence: CASSITGIDANYGYTF. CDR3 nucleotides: TGTGCCAGTAGTATCACGGGGATCGACGCTAACTATGGCTACACCTTC. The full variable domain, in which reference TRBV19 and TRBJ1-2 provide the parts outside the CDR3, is DGGITQSPKYLFRKEGQNVTLSCEQNLNHDAMYWYRQDPGQGLRLIYYSQIVNDFQKGDIAEGYSVSREKKESFPLTVTSAQKNPTAFYLCASSITGIDANYGYTFGSGTRLTVV.

For the CDR3, the DNA is TGTGCCAGCAGCCCCGGACTAGCGGACCACAATGAGCAGTTCTTC. This gives the protein CASSPGLADHNEQFF. V usage is TRBV7-9 and J usage is TRBJ2-1; 10 nucleotides match TRBD2. Trimming at V came to 5 bases and at J to 5 bases, leaving 6 bases not matched to a gene. The length of the CDR3 is 15 residues. Germline loops: CDR1 SEHNR, CDR2 FQNEAQ (reference sequence).

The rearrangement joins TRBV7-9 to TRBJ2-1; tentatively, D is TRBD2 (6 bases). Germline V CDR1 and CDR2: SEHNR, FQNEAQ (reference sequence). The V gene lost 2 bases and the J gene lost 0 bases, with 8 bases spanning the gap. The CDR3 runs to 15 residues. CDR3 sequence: CASSLRGSSYNEQFF. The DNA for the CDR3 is TGTGCCAGCAGCTTACGGGGGAGCTCCTACAATGAGCAGTTCTTC.

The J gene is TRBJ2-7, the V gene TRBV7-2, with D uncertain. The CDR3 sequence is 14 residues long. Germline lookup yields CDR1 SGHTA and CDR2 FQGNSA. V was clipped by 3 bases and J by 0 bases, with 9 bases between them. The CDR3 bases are TGTGCCAGCAGCTTTGCGGAGCCCTCCTACGAGCAGTACTTC. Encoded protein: CASSFAEPSYEQYF.

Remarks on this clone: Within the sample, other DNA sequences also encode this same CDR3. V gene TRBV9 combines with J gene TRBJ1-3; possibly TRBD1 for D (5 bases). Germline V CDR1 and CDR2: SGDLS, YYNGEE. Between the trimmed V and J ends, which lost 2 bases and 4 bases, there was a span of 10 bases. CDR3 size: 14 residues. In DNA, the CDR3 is TGTGCCAGCAGCGTTGCAGGGTCAGGAAACACCATATATTTT. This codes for CASSVAGSGNTIYF.

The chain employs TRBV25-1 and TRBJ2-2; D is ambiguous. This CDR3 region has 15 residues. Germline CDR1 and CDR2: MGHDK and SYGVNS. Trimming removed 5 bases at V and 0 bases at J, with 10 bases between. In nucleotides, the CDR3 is TGTGCCAGCAGTTGGGCGTCTCCGAACACCGGGGAGCTGTTTTTT. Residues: CASSWASPNTGELFF.

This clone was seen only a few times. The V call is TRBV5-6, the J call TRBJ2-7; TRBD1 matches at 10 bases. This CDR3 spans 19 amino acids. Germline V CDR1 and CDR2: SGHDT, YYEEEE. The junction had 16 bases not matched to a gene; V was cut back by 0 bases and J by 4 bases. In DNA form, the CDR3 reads TGTGCCAGCAGCTTGGAAATCGACAGGGGGCAGGGTGTGAGGTACGAGCAGTACTTC. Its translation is CASSLEIDRGQGVRYEQYF.

The DNA for the CDR3 is TGTGCCAGCAGCCTGAGCCCCGGACAGGGCGCCGAACCCCTCCACTTT. It encodes CASSLSPGQGAEPLHF. The genes are TRBV5-6 and TRBJ1-6, with TRBD1 matching over 8 bases. Germline V lookup: CDR1 SGHDT, CDR2 YYEEEE. V trimming: 4 bases; J trimming: 12 bases; junction bases outside the gene matches: 15. The CDR3 is made up of 16 amino acids.

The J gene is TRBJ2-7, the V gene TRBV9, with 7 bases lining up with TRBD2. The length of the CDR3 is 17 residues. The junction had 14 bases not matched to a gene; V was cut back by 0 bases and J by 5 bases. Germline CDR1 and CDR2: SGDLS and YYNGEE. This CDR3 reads CASSVEGGGRAAHEQYF. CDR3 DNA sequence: TGTGCCAGCAGCGTAGAAGGTGGAGGGAGGGCGGCCCACGAGCAGTACTTC.

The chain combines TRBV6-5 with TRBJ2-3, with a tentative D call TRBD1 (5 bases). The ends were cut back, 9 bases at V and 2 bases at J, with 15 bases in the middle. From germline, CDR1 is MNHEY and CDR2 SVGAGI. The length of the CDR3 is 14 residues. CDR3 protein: CASHRTQATDTQYF. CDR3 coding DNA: TGTGCCAGTCACAGGACACAAGCCACAGATACGCAGTATTTT.

CDR3 DNA sequence: TGTGCCAGCAGACCTCAGGGTAGTTCCTACGAGCAGTACTTC. Its translation: CASRPQGSSYEQYF. This chain links TRBV6-1 with TRBJ2-7, with D maybe TRBD1 (5 bases). There are 14 residues in the CDR3. Deletions cut 6 bases from V and 1 base from J, with 13 bases between. Germline V gene data show CDR1 as MNHNS and CDR2 as SASEGT.

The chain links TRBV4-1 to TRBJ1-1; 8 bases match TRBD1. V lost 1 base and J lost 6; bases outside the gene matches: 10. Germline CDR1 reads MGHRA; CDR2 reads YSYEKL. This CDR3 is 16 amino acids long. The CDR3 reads CASSQGRGQVSPEAFF. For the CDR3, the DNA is TGCGCCAGCAGCCAAGGCAGGGGACAGGTAAGCCCTGAAGCTTTCTTT.

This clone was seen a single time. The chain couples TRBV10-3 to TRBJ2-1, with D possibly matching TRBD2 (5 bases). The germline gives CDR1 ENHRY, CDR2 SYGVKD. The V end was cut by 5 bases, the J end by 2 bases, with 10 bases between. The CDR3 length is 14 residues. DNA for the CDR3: TGTGCCATCAGTCCGGGATCGACCTACAATGAGCAGTTCTTC. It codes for CAISPGSTYNEQFF.

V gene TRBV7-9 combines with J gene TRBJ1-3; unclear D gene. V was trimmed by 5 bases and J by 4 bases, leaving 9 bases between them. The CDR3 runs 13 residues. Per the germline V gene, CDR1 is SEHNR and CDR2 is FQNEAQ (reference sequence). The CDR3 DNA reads TGTGCCAGCAGCCTGACTACGGGAAACACCATATATTTT. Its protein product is CASSLTTGNTIYF.

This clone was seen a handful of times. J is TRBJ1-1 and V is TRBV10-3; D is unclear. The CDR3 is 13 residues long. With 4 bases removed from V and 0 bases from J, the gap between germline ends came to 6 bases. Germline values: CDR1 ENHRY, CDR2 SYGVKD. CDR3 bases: TGTGCCATCAGTGCGGCGGTGAACACTGAAGCTTTCTTT. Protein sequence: CAISAAVNTEAFF.

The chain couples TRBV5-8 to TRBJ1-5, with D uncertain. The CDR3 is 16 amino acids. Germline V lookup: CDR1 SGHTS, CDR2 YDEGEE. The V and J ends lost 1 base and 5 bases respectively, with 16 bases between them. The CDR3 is CASSLHLGFTHQPQHF. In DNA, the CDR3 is TGTGCCAGCAGCTTGCACCTTGGCTTCACCCATCAGCCCCAGCATTTT.

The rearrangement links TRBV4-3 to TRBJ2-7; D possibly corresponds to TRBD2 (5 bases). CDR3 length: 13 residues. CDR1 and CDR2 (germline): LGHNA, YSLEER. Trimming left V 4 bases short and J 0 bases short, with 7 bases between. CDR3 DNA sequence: TGCGCCAGCAGCCGAGGGCTCTCCTACGAGCAGTACTTC. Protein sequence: CASSRGLSYEQYF.

The CDR3 DNA follows: TGTGCCAGCAGTGATAGACAGGGGGTAGACTACGAGCAGTACTTC. Protein sequence: CASSDRQGVDYEQYF. V is TRBV27 and J is TRBJ2-7, with 9 bases lining up with TRBD1. There are 15 residues in the CDR3. V shed 5 bases and J 3 bases; nucleotides not matched to a gene: 8. Germline assignment: CDR1 MNHEY and CDR2 SMNVEV (reference sequence).

This chain's CDR3 is CASSQKTAGNTIYF. In nucleotides, the CDR3 is TGCGCCAGCAGCCAGAAGACAGCCGGAAACACCATATATTTT. The rearrangement uses TRBV4-1 and TRBJ1-3, with a possible D match to TRBD1 (5 bases). Trimming removed 3 bases from V and 4 bases from J, with 10 bases in between. Germline V gene lookup returns CDR1 MGHRA and CDR2 YSYEKL. The CDR3 consists of 14 residues.

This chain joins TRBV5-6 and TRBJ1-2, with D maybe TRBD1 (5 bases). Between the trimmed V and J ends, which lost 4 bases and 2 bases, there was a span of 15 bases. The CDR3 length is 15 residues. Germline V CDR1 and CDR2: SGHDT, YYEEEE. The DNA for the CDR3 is TGTGCCAGCAGCCCGCTCGACAGATCGAACTATGGCTACACCTTC. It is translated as CASSPLDRSNYGYTF.

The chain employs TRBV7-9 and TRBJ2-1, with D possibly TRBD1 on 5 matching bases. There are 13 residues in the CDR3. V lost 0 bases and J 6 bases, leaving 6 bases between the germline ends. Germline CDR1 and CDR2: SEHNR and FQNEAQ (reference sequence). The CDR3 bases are TGTGCCAGCAGCTTAGCGGGGCGCAATGAGCAGTTCTTC. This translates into CASSLAGRNEQFF.